This record looks at one TCR beta chain sequence and its context. Its antigen is unidentified. The same CDR3 also results from other DNA sequences found in this sample. The PCR made use of 60 Vbeta and 13 Jbeta primers. Method: immunoSEQ multiplex PCR; TCRdb's copy keeps in-frame clones and lacks some. The sample consists of 150,000 to 180,000 clones, 80% of them appearing once. The sample originates from a study of cytomegalovirus exposure and HLA in healthy donors. General study results and limits: Highest at DRB1 and lowest at HLA-C, TCR association rates differed among HLA loci in a later analysis. Researchers catalogued roughly 170 TCR beta chains as cytomegalovirus-associated. Prior analysis indicated that the majority of TCR beta V segments exhibited productivity approximately 87% or approximately 30% of the time. The study found most TCR sequences rare, yet found some public TCRs in many donors.

Germline V gene sequence: CDR1 MNHNS, CDR2 SASEGT. V shed 6 bases, J shed 3 bases, and the junction held 7 bases outside the gene matches. The CDR3 loop spans 14 amino acids. The receptor was isolated from a man aged 25 to 40 in good health and CMV-seropositive. The sample was PBMCs. V gene TRBV6-1 combines with J gene TRBJ2-5, with 7 bases that match TRBD2. The CDR3 reads CASRGRGGEETQYF. DNA for the CDR3: TGTGCCAGCAGGGGGAGGGGTGGGGAAGAGACCCAGTACTTC.